Listed here are 14 T cell receptor beta chains from one sample, sequenced in a study of identical twins. From the 5' RACE reads, TCRdb called clonotypes with MiXCR, one entry per CDR3 protein. The sample carries 450,000 or so distinct CDR3 sequences, roughly a quarter recorded once. The sample was also reused in another study, on T cells expressing NK-cell markers.

Input material: CD4+ T cells sorted from blood. The source is a woman aged 18-29 years in good health.

This clonotype was counted only a few times. The gene calls are TRBV7-3 and TRBJ2-1; D is tentatively TRBD1 or TRBD2 (5 bases each). In germline, CDR1 is SGHTA, CDR2 FQGTGA. This CDR3 comprises 14 residues. The V end was cut by 3 bases, the J end by 5 bases, with 11 bases between. The CDR3: CASSFNRGDNEQFF. DNA for the CDR3: TGTGCCAGCAGCTTTAATAGGGGAGACAATGAGCAGTTCTTC.

The DNA of the CDR3 is TGTGCCAGCAGTTACCGAAGCTCCTACAATGAGCAGTTCTTC. This gives the protein CASSYRSSYNEQFF. The genes are TRBV6-2 or TRBV6-3 and TRBJ2-1; D is unresolved. The germline V gene encodes CDR1 MNHEY and CDR2 SVGEGT. V was cut by 2 bases and J by 0 bases, with 5 bases left in between. CDR3 length: 14 residues.

The chain has TRBV6-2 or TRBV6-3 and TRBJ2-7; D may be TRBD2 (5 bases). CDR1 is MNHEY, CDR2 SVGEGT, per germline. Trimming pared 1 base from V and 2 bases from J, leaving 9 bases between. The CDR3 runs 14 residues. The CDR3 DNA reads TGTGCCAGCAGTTACTTGACCGGGGCCTACGAGCAGTACTTC. This encodes CASSYLTGAYEQYF.

There are a few counts of this clonotype. The chain employs TRBV10-3 and TRBJ1-2; D gene ambiguous. The CDR3 loop spans 9 amino acids. Trimming removed 8 bases at V and 8 bases at J, with 6 bases between. CDR1 is ENHRY, CDR2 SYGVKD, per germline. Here the CDR3 reads CAIGRGYTF. The CDR3 DNA sequence: TGTGCCATCGGGCGGGGCTACACCTTC.

Only a few counts were recorded for this clonotype. No DNA is shown, since the ends of the CDR3 on it are uncertain; the CDR3 is the one TCRdb lists. This rearrangement joins TRBV7-2 to TRBJ2-3. CDR1 SGHTA and CDR2 FQGNSA come from the germline V gene. Both ends counted, the CDR3 spans 17 residues. CDR3 in amino acids: CASSLSAQIRSIFPQYF.

This clonotype was detected a few times. The chain recombines TRBV6-1 with TRBJ1-2; the D gene is possibly TRBD1 (5 bases). V was shortened by 6 bases and J by 8 bases, with 16 bases between the two germline ends. CDR1 and CDR2 from the germline V gene are MNHNS and SASEGT. The CDR3 has 13 residues. The CDR3 nucleotides read TGTGCCAGCAGCTCCCAAGGAAGGGGCGGCTACACCTTC. It yields the protein CASSSQGRGGYTF.

The chain links TRBV10-3 to TRBJ2-2, with D uncertain. V was clipped by 6 bases and J by 3 bases, with 11 bases between them. CDR1 is ENHRY, CDR2 SYGVKD, per germline. This CDR3 has 14 amino acids. The CDR3 region is CAIREATDTGELFF. The CDR3 nucleotides read TGTGCCATCAGAGAGGCGACTGACACCGGGGAGCTGTTTTTT.

This clonotype occurred a few times. The V call is TRBV15, the J call TRBJ2-1; D is undetermined. Germline CDR1 is LNHNV and CDR2 is YYDKDF (reference sequence). The CDR3 is made up of 12 amino acids. The ends were cut back, 5 bases at V and 9 bases at J, with 11 bases in the middle. CDR3 in amino acids: CATSQWGGEQFF. The CDR3 DNA reads as TGTGCCACCAGCCAGTGGGGTGGTGAGCAGTTCTTC.

J is TRBJ1-1 and V is TRBV5-1, with 11 positions matching TRBD1. The junction had 2 bases not matched to a gene; V was cut back by 0 bases and J by 4 bases. The CDR3 contains 15 residues. Germline V gene sequence: CDR1 SGHRS, CDR2 YFSETQ. CDR3 sequence reads: CASSLEGTGGTEAFF. CDR3 bases: TGCGCCAGCAGCTTGGAGGGGACAGGGGGCACTGAAGCTTTCTTT.

The chain uses TRBV20-1 and TRBJ2-3, with D tentatively TRBD1 or TRBD2 (6 bases each). There are 16 residues in the CDR3. Trimming stripped 1 base from V and 4 bases from J, with 18 bases between. Germline-derived CDR1 and CDR2 are DFQATT and SNEGSKA (reference sequence). CDR3 bases: TGCAGTGCTAGAGTGGGGGGCCGGGACTGGGCAGATACGCAGTATTTT. It is translated as CSARVGGRDWADTQYF.

This clonotype was observed a handful of times. The rearrangement links TRBV18 to TRBJ2-7, with a weak D call TRBD1 (5 bases). V lost 1 base to trimming and J lost 5 bases, with 9 bases between them. Germline V gene lookup returns CDR1 KGHSH and CDR2 LQKENI. The CDR3 runs 13 residues. The CDR3 coding sequence is TGTGCCAGCTCACCACTCCAGGGTAACGAGCAGTACTTC. This encodes CASSPLQGNEQYF.

The chain couples TRBV7-3 to TRBJ2-1; possible D gene TRBD2, 5 bases. V gave up 5 bases and J gave up 8 bases, with 25 bases separating them. CDR3 length equals 17 residues. CDR1 SGHTA and CDR2 FQGTGA come from the germline V gene. The CDR3 DNA follows: TGTGCCAGCAGCCCGCGTGGTTTGGCTAGCAGTAGCGATGAGCAGTTCTTC. This sequence encodes CASSPRGLASSSDEQFF.

J is TRBJ1-4 and V is TRBV5-1, with D unresolved. From germline, CDR1 is SGHRS and CDR2 YFSETQ. This CDR3 is built from 14 residues. V was cut by 4 bases and J by 8 bases, with 15 bases left in between. CDR3 sequence: CASSAMGWEEKLFF. In nucleotides, the CDR3 is TGCGCCAGCAGCGCAATGGGTTGGGAGGAAAAACTGTTTTTT.

This clonotype was picked up a small number of times. The V call is TRBV20-1, the J call TRBJ2-1; 9 bases line up with TRBD1. This CDR3 is 16 amino acids long. Germline assignment: CDR1 DFQATT and CDR2 SNEGSKA (reference sequence). J gave up 0 bases and V 3 bases, and 6 bases lay outside the gene matches. This CDR3 reads CSARVTGGSSYNEQFF. DNA of the CDR3: TGCAGTGCTAGGGTAACAGGGGGCAGCTCCTACAATGAGCAGTTCTTC.